The 26 T cell receptor beta chains below come from one sample, sequenced in a study of OX40 agonist ivuxolimab in advanced cancers. Libraries were prepared by immunoSEQ multiplex PCR; TCRdb keeps only in-frame clonotypes and omits some of them. Of 50,000 to 70,000 clones in the sample, 88% are singletons; the top ten hold 11%. Sequenced here: CD4+ or CD8+ T cells sorted from blood, sampled in a trial of the OX40 agonist ivuxolimab. These receptors were obtained from an adult with an advanced solid tumor such as melanoma, head and neck, liver or kidney cancer.

The CDR3 DNA reads as TGTGCCAGCAGCGTGAGCGGACTTGCCGATACGCAGTATTTT. This translates into CASSVSGLADTQYF. This chain connects TRBV9 to TRBJ2-3; D might be TRBD2 (5 bases). The CDR3 sequence is 14 residues long. From germline, CDR1 is SGDLS and CDR2 YYNGEE. The germline V and J ends were trimmed by 2 bases and 6 bases, with 13 bases remaining between them.

The chain couples TRBV6-5 to TRBJ1-1, with D unclear. Deletions cut 0 bases from V and 5 bases from J, with 10 bases between. This CDR3 is built from 14 residues. Germline V gene data show CDR1 as MNHEY and CDR2 as SVGAGI. The CDR3 DNA sequence: TGTGCCAGCAGTTACTCTTCGGGTAGGACTGAAGCTTTCTTT. The encoded protein is CASSYSSGRTEAFF.

The genes are TRBV14 and TRBJ1-3; D unresolved. The CDR3 runs to 14 residues. In germline, CDR1 is SGHDN, CDR2 FVKESK. V was cut by 2 bases and J by 8 bases, with 13 bases left in between. The CDR3 spells CASSQRRGPDTIYF. CDR3 nucleotides: TGTGCCAGCAGCCAACGACGTGGGCCCGACACCATATATTTT.

The chain combines TRBV6-1 with TRBJ1-2; the D gene is possibly TRBD1 (5 bases). Germline CDR1 is MNHNS and CDR2 is SASEGT. The V gene lost 1 base and the J gene lost 0 bases, with 12 bases spanning the gap. The CDR3 sequence is 16 residues long. The CDR3 here is CASSEGGYLSNYGYTF. CDR3 coding DNA: TGTGCCAGCAGTGAAGGGGGCTACCTCTCTAACTATGGCTACACCTTC.

The rearrangement uses TRBV28 and TRBJ1-3; the D gene is possibly TRBD1 (6 bases). Between the trimmed V and J ends, which lost 1 base and 2 bases, there was a span of 6 bases. CDR3 length: 14 residues. Germline CDR1 is MDHEN and CDR2 is SYDVKM. CDR3: CASSLSGAGNTIYF. CDR3 nucleotides: TGTGCCAGCAGTTTATCAGGGGCTGGAAACACCATATATTTT. The full variable domain, with the rest looked up from reference TRBV28 and TRBJ1-3, is DVKVTQSSRYLVKRTGEKVFLECVQDMDHENMFWYRQDPGLGLRLIYFSYDVKMKEKGDIPEGYSVSREKKERFSLILESASTNQTSMYLCASSLSGAGNTIYFGEGSWLTVV.

In this sample, this clone turned up once. CDR3 DNA sequence: TGTGCCAGCAGTTACCAGGCTAACTATGGCTACACCTTC. Its translation: CASSYQANYGYTF. The genes are TRBV2 and TRBJ1-2; D gene uncertain. Trimming cost V 5 bases and J 0 bases, with 7 bases left between them. From germline, CDR1 is SNHLY and CDR2 FYNNEI. CDR3 size: 13 residues.

The gene calls are TRBV9 and TRBJ2-1, with TRBD1 matching 8 bases. The length of the CDR3 is 15 residues. Germline assignment: CDR1 SGDLS and CDR2 YYNGEE. J gave up 7 bases and V 4 bases, and 10 bases lay outside the gene matches. This chain's CDR3 is CASSLGQGAWNEQFF. The CDR3 DNA follows: TGTGCCAGCAGCCTCGGGCAGGGGGCATGGAATGAGCAGTTCTTC.

The chain employs TRBV19 and TRBJ1-1; 9 positions match TRBD1. Per the germline V gene, CDR1 is LNHDA and CDR2 is SQIVND (reference sequence). The CDR3 contains 14 residues. J was trimmed by 3 bases and V by 3 bases; bases with no gene match: 2. The CDR3 here is CASSMGQGHTEAFF. CDR3 coding DNA: TGTGCCAGTAGTATGGGACAGGGTCACACTGAAGCTTTCTTT.

This sequence joins TRBV18 and TRBJ1-5; a possible D gene is TRBD1 (5 bases). Germline V gives CDR1 KGHSH, CDR2 LQKENI. Trimming took off 1 base at V and 1 base at J, with 17 bases between the two ends. The CDR3 runs 18 residues. CDR3 protein: CASSPRAGDLLSNQPQHF. The CDR3 DNA sequence: TGTGCCAGCTCACCACGGGCGGGGGACCTCTTAAGCAATCAGCCCCAGCATTTT.

This clone came up once. V is TRBV19 and J is TRBJ2-7; perhaps TRBD2 as D (5 bases). V was clipped by 7 bases and J by 0 bases, with 13 bases between them. The length of the CDR3 is 14 residues. CDR1 and CDR2 (germline): LNHDA, SQIVND (reference sequence). The CDR3 nucleotides read TGTGCCAGTAAGGAGGTAGGAAGCTCCTACGAGCAGTACTTC. It translates to CASKEVGSSYEQYF.

The chain employs TRBV28 and TRBJ2-7, with D perhaps matching TRBD1 or TRBD2 (5 bases each). The CDR3 consists of 15 residues. V gave up 11 bases and J gave up 0 bases, with 20 bases separating them. CDR1 and CDR2 (germline): MDHEN, SYDVKM. Written as DNA, the CDR3 is TGTGCCGCCGGTAAGGGACCACTTATCTCCTACGAGCAGTACGTC. This gives the protein CAAGKGPLISYEQYV.

This clone is labeled as medium-sized. The chain joins TRBV19 to TRBJ1-1, with TRBD1 matching over 8 bases. The CDR3 length is 15 residues. V lost 10 bases to trimming and J lost 6 bases; unmatched junction nucleotides: 16. Germline V lookup: CDR1 LNHDA, CDR2 SQIVND (reference sequence). The CDR3 here is CATAFFRTGTPEAFF. As DNA, the CDR3 is TGTGCCACAGCTTTCTTTAGGACAGGGACCCCTGAAGCTTTCTTT.

The rearrangement joins TRBV7-9 to TRBJ2-1, with 7 bases lining up with TRBD1. The CDR3 runs to 16 residues. Trimming took 4 bases from V and 0 from J; bases not matched to a gene: 6. The germline V gene encodes CDR1 SEHNR and CDR2 FQNEAQ (reference sequence). The CDR3 here is CASSSRQGFSYNEQFF. CDR3 bases: TGTGCCAGCAGCTCTCGACAGGGCTTCTCCTACAATGAGCAGTTCTTC.

The chain recombines TRBV7-9 with TRBJ2-1; D possibly corresponds to TRBD2 (5 bases). Between the trimmed V and J ends, which lost 6 bases and 9 bases, there was a span of 6 bases. The CDR3 runs 10 residues. CDR1 SEHNR and CDR2 FQNEAQ come from the germline V gene (reference sequence). This chain's CDR3 is CASRRGEQFF. The CDR3 DNA reads TGTGCCAGCAGACGGGGTGAGCAGTTCTTC.

The chain recombines TRBV7-9 with TRBJ1-2; TRBD1 is a possible D gene (6 bases). V was shortened by 5 bases and J by 3 bases, with 10 bases between the two germline ends. CDR1 SEHNR and CDR2 FQNEAQ come from the germline V gene (reference sequence). The CDR3 runs 13 residues. The CDR3 nucleotides read TGTGCCAGCAGCCGAGGGGGTTACTATGGCTACACCTTC. This encodes CASSRGGYYGYTF.

Details on this clone: One end of the junction varies from germline; a read error may be responsible. The chain links TRBV9 to TRBJ1-4; the D is unclear. Looked up from germline, CDR1 is SGDLS and CDR2 is YYNGEE. This CDR3 is built from 15 residues. Here the CDR3 reads CASSGSSEDGRQKVF. DNA of the CDR3: TGTGCCAGCAGCGGTAGTAGCGAGGATGGACGGCAGAAAGTTTTT.

The V and J genes are TRBV6-5 and TRBJ1-2; D might be TRBD1 (6 bases). Per germline, CDR1 MNHEY and CDR2 SVGAGI. Trimming took off 6 bases at V and 4 bases at J, with 18 bases between the two ends. The CDR3 length is 15 residues. The CDR3 spells CASRVQWDTVYGYTF. As DNA, the CDR3 is TGTGCCAGCAGAGTACAATGGGACACGGTCTATGGCTACACCTTC.

The CDR3 coding sequence is TGTGCCAGCCGCCCGACAGGGGGTTACTCTGGGGCCAACGTCCTGACTTTC. This sequence encodes CASRPTGGYSGANVLTF. The rearrangement uses TRBV28 and TRBJ2-6, with 9 bases identical to TRBD1. Per the germline V gene, CDR1 is MDHEN and CDR2 is SYDVKM. The CDR3 loop spans 17 amino acids. With V trimmed by 8 bases and J by 0 bases, 8 bases remained unmatched.

This clone has a single count. The V and J genes are TRBV25-1 and TRBJ1-1; 7 bases match TRBD1. There are 14 residues in the CDR3. V lost 5 bases to trimming and J lost 3 bases; unmatched junction nucleotides: 6. From germline, CDR1 is MGHDK and CDR2 SYGVNS. This CDR3 is CASSRYRGDTEAFF. In DNA form, the CDR3 reads TGTGCCAGCAGTAGATACAGGGGAGACACTGAAGCTTTCTTT.

In this sample, this clone turned up once. V usage is TRBV19 and J usage is TRBJ2-7; maybe TRBD1 (6 bases). Germline values: CDR1 LNHDA, CDR2 SQIVND (reference sequence). The CDR3 is made up of 13 amino acids. This CDR3 is CASSNRDKQGMHV. The DNA for the CDR3 is TGTGCCAGCTCCAACCGGGACAAACAGGGTATGCACGTC.

This chain connects TRBV7-9 to TRBJ1-1; 8 bases are shared with TRBD1. This CDR3 comprises 16 residues. J was trimmed by 7 bases and V by 5 bases; bases with no gene match: 15. Germline V CDR1 and CDR2: SEHNR, FQNEAQ (reference sequence). The CDR3 sequence: CASSPSVGQGAREAFF. CDR3 DNA sequence: TGTGCCAGCAGCCCCTCGGTGGGCCAGGGGGCGCGTGAAGCTTTCTTT.

The chain joins TRBV5-6 to TRBJ1-1, with TRBD1 matching 11 bases. Trimming at V came to 5 bases and at J to 1 base, leaving 1 base not matched to a gene. The CDR3 runs 14 residues. Germline CDR1 SGHDT, CDR2 YYEEEE. The CDR3 DNA follows: TGTGCCAGCAGGGGACAGGGGGAGAACACTGAAGCTTTCTTT. This gives the protein CASRGQGENTEAFF. The entire variable domain, with the rest obtained from reference TRBV5-6 and TRBJ1-1, is as follows: DAGVTQSPTHLIKTRGQQVTLRCSPKSGHDTVSWYQQALGQGPQFIFQYYEEEERQRGNFPDRFSGHQFPNYSSELNVNALLLGDSALYLCASRGQGENTEAFFGQGTRLTVV.

CDR3 nucleotides: TGTGCCAGTAGTGAACAGGGATTGGAGACTGAAGCTTTCTTT. This gives the protein CASSEQGLETEAFF. This chain links TRBV19 with TRBJ1-1, with D perhaps TRBD1 (6 bases). V lost 5 bases, J lost 5 bases, and 15 bases lay in between. CDR1 LNHDA and CDR2 SQIVND come from the germline V gene (reference sequence). The CDR3 extends over 14 amino acids.

This chain joins TRBV6-4 and TRBJ1-4; possible D gene TRBD1, 5 bases. The CDR3 consists of 13 residues. V lost 6 bases and J lost 8, with 13 bases in between. Germline assignment: CDR1 MRHNA and CDR2 SNTAGT. The CDR3 region has the DNA TGTGCCAGCAGGGGCAGGGCCGACGAAAAACTGTTTTTT. Its protein is CASRGRADEKLFF.

The chain has TRBV7-6 and TRBJ1-2; the D is unclear. Germline V gives CDR1 SGHVS, CDR2 FNYEAQ. V gave up 1 base and J gave up 6 bases, with 9 bases separating them. The CDR3 length is 13 residues. The DNA of the CDR3 is TGTGCCAGCAGCTTAGACATCACAGATGGCTACACCTTC. Translating gives CASSLDITDGYTF.

The chain couples TRBV7-3 to TRBJ2-1; 7 bases align to TRBD2. Germline values: CDR1 SGHTA, CDR2 FQGTGA. This CDR3 has 18 residues. V was pared by 0 bases and J by 4 bases, with 12 bases of the junction left unmatched. The CDR3 coding sequence is TGTGCCAGCAGCTTAACTCCTTCCGGGGGAGGGCGGTACAATGAGCAGTTCTTC. It specifies CASSLTPSGGGRYNEQFF.